Presented here are 27 T cell receptor beta chains from one specimen sequenced in a study of shared clonotypes between healthy human individuals. Assay: immunoSEQ multiplex PCR; the TCRdb copy retains only in-frame clones and omits some. The table records roughly 410,000 clones, around 96% of them present only once. Sequencing was done on a sample of memory CD8+ T cells sorted from blood. Subset: CD45RO+ cells pooled with CCR7-negative TemRA cells. Receptor source: a man aged 25-45 years in good health.

The table lists this clone with a count of one. V and J are TRBV5-1 and TRBJ2-7; D gene uncertain. V lost 0 bases, J lost 2 bases, and 18 bases lay in between. Germline lookup yields CDR1 SGHRS and CDR2 YFSETQ. The CDR3 has 17 amino acids. CDR3 sequence: CASSLAFRMSITYEQYF. The CDR3 DNA reads as TGCGCCAGCAGCTTGGCCTTTCGGATGTCGATTACCTACGAGCAGTACTTC.

This chain connects TRBV7-9 to TRBJ1-5, with D maybe TRBD1 (5 bases). The CDR3 is 15 residues long. Trimming took 1 base from V and 2 from J, leaving 9 bases between them. Germline loops: CDR1 SEHNR, CDR2 FQNEAQ (reference sequence). The CDR3 sequence: CASSLDSGGNQPQHF. In nucleotides, the CDR3 is TGTGCCAGCAGCTTAGATTCGGGGGGCAATCAGCCCCAGCATTTT.

This chain joins TRBV19 and TRBJ2-3, with TRBD2 matching 8 bases. Germline V CDR1 and CDR2: LNHDA, SQIVND (reference sequence). The CDR3 sequence is 16 residues long. After removal of 5 bases from V and 0 bases from J, the junction contained 7 bases not matched to a gene. This CDR3 is CASSPLAGLSTDTQYF. Written as DNA, the CDR3 is TGTGCCAGTAGTCCCCTAGCGGGCCTGAGCACAGATACGCAGTATTTT.

V usage is TRBV5-5 and J usage is TRBJ2-7; possible D gene TRBD1, 6 bases. Trimming stripped 4 bases from V and 2 bases from J, with 13 bases between. The CDR3 consists of 14 residues. Germline CDR1 SGHKS, CDR2 YYEKEE (reference sequence). Here the CDR3 reads CASSPGHGTYEQYF. The CDR3, as DNA: TGTGCCAGCAGCCCGGGACACGGAACCTACGAGCAGTACTTC.

The chain carries TRBV29-1 and TRBJ2-1, with 8 positions matching TRBD2. The CDR3 consists of 15 residues. With 5 bases clipped from V and 9 bases from J, the junction kept 15 bases outside the gene matches. Per germline, CDR1 SQVTM and CDR2 ANQGSEA. CDR3 loop: CSVLSGTRGSTEQFF. The CDR3 region has the DNA TGCAGCGTTCTTAGCGGGACTAGGGGATCCACTGAGCAGTTCTTC.

This rearrangement joins TRBV10-3 to TRBJ1-3; D is unresolved. Trimming left V 4 bases short and J 4 bases short, with 5 bases between. Germline V gene data show CDR1 as ENHRY and CDR2 as SYGVKD. The CDR3 extends over 12 amino acids. The CDR3 sequence: CAISGVGNTIYF. In DNA form, the CDR3 reads TGTGCCATCAGTGGGGTCGGAAACACCATATATTTT.

The chain is built from TRBV7-3 and TRBJ2-2; 10 nucleotides align to TRBD2. V shed 1 base, J shed 4 bases, and the junction held 0 bases outside the gene matches. The germline CDR1 and CDR2 sequences are SGHTA and FQGTGA. The CDR3 runs 15 residues. CDR3 nucleotides: TGTGCCAGCAGCTTAAGACTAGCGGGCACCGGGGAGCTGTTTTTT. Translated: CASSLRLAGTGELFF.

The rearrangement uses TRBV4-1 and TRBJ2-1; TRBD1 agrees at 12 bases. Losses at the gene ends were 3 bases for V and 7 bases for J; bases not matched to a gene: 10. The CDR3 is 17 residues long. The germline V gene has CDR1 MGHRA and CDR2 YSYEKL. CDR3 protein: CASSQRLGTGGRNEQFF. In nucleotides, the CDR3 is TGCGCCAGCAGCCAGAGGTTAGGGACAGGGGGCCGGAATGAGCAGTTCTTC.

The chain recombines TRBV11-3 with TRBJ2-1, with TRBD2 matching over 9 bases. The germline V gene has CDR1 SGHNT and CDR2 YENEEA. The CDR3 runs 14 residues. Trimming took 5 bases from V and 3 from J; bases not matched to a gene: 2. CDR3 residues: CASSVTSGYNEQFF. The CDR3 DNA is TGTGCCAGCAGCGTGACTAGCGGCTACAATGAGCAGTTCTTC.

The genes are TRBV4-2 and TRBJ2-3; 12 bases fit TRBD2. This CDR3 has 18 amino acids. Germline loops: CDR1 LGHNA, CDR2 YNFKEQ. V shed 2 bases and J 2 bases; nucleotides not matched to a gene: 8. CDR3 in DNA: TGTGCCAGCAGCCAACGACTAGCGGGAGAGGTTATCACAGATACGCAGTATTTT. Translation: CASSQRLAGEVITDTQYF.

The V call is TRBV6-6, the J call TRBJ1-2; D remains ambiguous. This CDR3 is built from 11 residues. V was cut by 0 bases and J by 8 bases, with 4 bases left in between. Germline lookup yields CDR1 MNHNY and CDR2 SVGAGI (reference sequence). The CDR3 region is CASSYSSGYTF. CDR3 sequence (DNA): TGTGCCAGCAGTTACTCGAGCGGCTACACCTTC.

J is TRBJ2-7 and V is TRBV30; 8 bases agree with TRBD2. CDR1 and CDR2 (germline): GTSNPN, SVGIG (reference sequence). The CDR3 loop spans 13 amino acids. V lost 5 bases to trimming and J lost 0 bases; unmatched junction nucleotides: 3. CDR3 in DNA: TGTGCCTGGCGAAGCGGGGGCTCCTACGAGCAGTACTTC. This codes for CAWRSGGSYEQYF.

The V gene is TRBV7-6, the J gene TRBJ2-7; D is undetermined. Germline V gives CDR1 SGHVS, CDR2 FNYEAQ. The CDR3 runs 11 residues. V was clipped by 1 base and J by 6 bases, with 4 bases between them. In DNA form, the CDR3 reads TGTGCCAGCAGCTTAGGAGCCGAGCAGTACTTC. This codes for CASSLGAEQYF.

To note about this clone: The identical CDR3 is also encoded by other nucleotide sequences in the sample. The chain uses TRBV18 and TRBJ2-3; D remains ambiguous. Trimming removed 3 bases from V and 0 bases from J, with 4 bases in between. The germline gives CDR1 KGHSH, CDR2 LQKENI. The CDR3 runs 13 residues. CDR3 in DNA: TGTGCCAGCTCACCCCCAAGCACAGATACGCAGTATTTT. This gives the protein CASSPPSTDTQYF. The entire variable domain, with the rest obtained from reference TRBV18 and TRBJ2-3, is as follows: NAGVMQNPRHLVRRRGQEARLRCSPMKGHSHVYWYRQLPEEGLKFMVYLQKENIIDESGMPKERFSAEFPKEGPSILRIQQVVRGDSAAYFCASSPPSTDTQYFGPGTRLTVL.

The chain couples TRBV28 to TRBJ1-2; possibly TRBD1 for D (6 bases). The CDR3 covers 16 residues. Per the germline V gene, CDR1 is MDHEN and CDR2 is SYDVKM. V gave up 6 bases and J gave up 4 bases, with 21 bases separating them. The chain's CDR3 is CASSPFGDRNIYGYTF. Here the CDR3 DNA reads TGTGCCAGCAGCCCCTTCGGTGACAGGAATATCTATGGCTACACCTTC.

The chain carries TRBV28 and TRBJ1-5; 7 nucleotides agree with TRBD1. The V gene's germline CDR1 is MDHEN and CDR2 SYDVKM. The CDR3 runs 15 residues. V trimming: 4 bases; J trimming: 1 base; junction bases outside the gene matches: 4. The CDR3 sequence is CASSYRGGSNQPQHF. In nucleotides, the CDR3 is TGTGCCAGCAGTTACAGGGGTGGAAGCAATCAGCCCCAGCATTTT.

This clone has a single count. The chain uses TRBV2 and TRBJ2-7; weak D call: TRBD1 (7 bases). The CDR3 is 13 residues long. Germline V gives CDR1 SNHLY, CDR2 FYNNEI. V was cut by 6 bases and J by 6 bases, with 15 bases left in between. The chain's CDR3 is CASRKEGAGEQYF. DNA for the CDR3: TGTGCCAGCAGAAAGGAGGGGGCGGGCGAGCAGTACTTC. Filled out from reference TRBV2 and TRBJ2-7, the complete variable domain reads EPEVTQTPSHQVTQMGQEVILRCVPISNHLYFYWYRQILGQKVEFLVSFYNNEISEKSEIFDDQFSVERPDGSNFTLKIRSTKLEDSAMYFCASRKEGAGEQYFGPGTRLTVT.

The V and J genes are TRBV2 and TRBJ2-4, with TRBD2 matching 10 bases. The J segment lost 0 bases and the V segment lost 0 bases, leaving 2 bases of the junction unmatched. The germline V gene has CDR1 SNHLY and CDR2 FYNNEI. The CDR3 contains 17 residues. The CDR3 DNA sequence: TGTGCCAGCAGTGAAGCCTTAGCGGGAGGAGCCAAAAACATTCAGTACTTC. It translates to CASSEALAGGAKNIQYF.

The count of this clone is one. The chain recombines TRBV4-1 with TRBJ1-4; D not resolved. CDR1 MGHRA and CDR2 YSYEKL come from the germline V gene. V gave up 0 bases and J gave up 0 bases, with 14 bases separating them. CDR3 length equals 18 residues. The CDR3, as DNA: TGCGCCAGCAGCCAAGATGGCGCGAGGGCTGCAACTAATGAAAAACTGTTTTTT. Translating it yields CASSQDGARAATNEKLFF.

V is TRBV5-1 and J is TRBJ1-4, with D tentatively TRBD1 (5 bases). V lost 1 base, J lost 7 bases, and 5 bases lay in between. The CDR3 has 12 residues. CDR1 is SGHRS and CDR2 is YFSETQ in the germline V gene. CDR3 nucleotides: TGCGCCAGCAGCTTGCAGGGTGAAAAACTGTTTTTT. Its protein is CASSLQGEKLFF.

V gene TRBV18 combines with J gene TRBJ2-7, with TRBD1 matching 9 bases. Germline V gene data show CDR1 as KGHSH and CDR2 as LQKENI. The CDR3 length is 14 residues. V shed 0 bases, J shed 4 bases, and the junction held 1 base outside the gene matches. DNA of the CDR3: TGTGCCAGCTCACCACCGGACAGGGGTTACGAGCAGTACTTC. Residues: CASSPPDRGYEQYF. Variable domain in full (rest from reference TRBV18 and TRBJ2-7): NAGVMQNPRHLVRRRGQEARLRCSPMKGHSHVYWYRQLPEEGLKFMVYLQKENIIDESGMPKERFSAEFPKEGPSILRIQQVVRGDSAAYFCASSPPDRGYEQYFGPGTRLTVT.

J is TRBJ2-7 and V is TRBV2, with D possibly being TRBD2 (5 bases). This CDR3 spans 13 amino acids. The V gene lost 7 bases and the J gene lost 0 bases, with 10 bases spanning the gap. Germline CDR1 SNHLY, CDR2 FYNNEI. CDR3 nucleotide sequence: TGTGCCAGCATTGCTAGCAACTCCTACGAGCAGTACTTC. It yields the protein CASIASNSYEQYF.

The rearrangement joins TRBV5-6 to TRBJ2-7; D possibly matches TRBD1 or TRBD2 (5 bases each). V lost 7 bases to trimming and J lost 6 bases, with 17 bases between them. Germline V gives CDR1 SGHDT, CDR2 YYEEEE. The length of the CDR3 is 13 residues. The CDR3 DNA reads as TGTGCCAGCGAGGGACCCCAGAGCGGCGAGCAGTACTTC. Translation gives CASEGPQSGEQYF.

Turning to this clone: The limits of the CDR3 on the DNA are not certain, so only TCRdb's listed CDR3 is given. The chain has TRBV11-3 and TRBJ2-2; the DNA was not used to check the table's D call, TRBD2. The CDR3 spans 14 amino acids, including both terminal residues. The germline V gene encodes CDR1 SGHNT and CDR2 YENEEA. The CDR3 reads CASSFGSGTGELFF.

On this clone: Other nucleotide sequences from this sample produce the same CDR3. V is TRBV20-1 and J is TRBJ1-2; maybe TRBD1 (6 bases). With 3 bases removed from V and 8 bases from J, the gap between germline ends came to 10 bases. Germline CDR1 reads DFQATT; CDR2 reads SNEGSKA (reference sequence). The CDR3 has 11 residues. The CDR3 nucleotides read TGCAGTGCTAGTCCCGGGGGCGGCTACACCTTC. It yields the protein CSASPGGGYTF.

This chain links TRBV6-5 with TRBJ2-7; TRBD2 aligns across 8 bases. The CDR3 totals 14 residues. The germline CDR1 and CDR2 sequences are MNHEY and SVGAGI. V lost 9 bases and J lost 6; bases outside the gene matches: 13. CDR3 sequence: CASQRGGRTSEQYF. In DNA, the CDR3 is TGTGCCAGTCAGCGAGGCGGGAGGACTTCCGAGCAGTACTTC.

The rearrangement uses TRBV5-6 and TRBJ2-1; 13 nucleotides align to TRBD2. The CDR3 is made up of 15 amino acids. The ends lost 5 bases at V and 9 bases at J; junction bases unmatched: 8. The V gene's germline CDR1 is SGHDT and CDR2 YYEEEE. CDR3 protein: CASSFTSGRGGEQFF. CDR3 sequence (DNA): TGTGCCAGCAGTTTCACTAGCGGGAGGGGAGGTGAGCAGTTCTTC.